This T cell receptor beta chain was sequenced in a study of regulatory T cells in long-lasting Graves disease. A few counts support this clonotype. The TCR beta library used iRepertoire HTBI primers with Arm-PCR amplification of CDR3. MiXCR, applied by TCRdb to the multiplex PCR reads, yields one record per CDR3 protein. Of around 450,000 distinct CDR3 sequences in the sample, 20% to 25% are singletons; the top ten hold over 6%. Time point given: persistent/refractory GD, antithyroid drugs over 5 years with positive TRAb. PBMCs were the source of the RNA used for TCR sequencing. The length of the CDR3 is 16 residues. The V segment lost 6 bases and the J segment 2 bases; nucleotides outside the gene matches: 9. Looked up from germline, CDR1 is MDHEN and CDR2 is SYDVKM.

Sequencing was performed on peripheral blood mononuclear cells (PBMCs), taken when the disease was refractory, from a patient treated with antithyroid drugs. The sequence derives from a female donor with Graves disease. The rearrangement uses TRBV28 and TRBJ2-2; 7 nucleotides match TRBD2. Here the CDR3 DNA reads TGTGCCAGCAGGCGTCCGGGGGGAGGAAACACCGGGGAGCTGTTTTTT. Translated: CASRRPGGGNTGELFF.